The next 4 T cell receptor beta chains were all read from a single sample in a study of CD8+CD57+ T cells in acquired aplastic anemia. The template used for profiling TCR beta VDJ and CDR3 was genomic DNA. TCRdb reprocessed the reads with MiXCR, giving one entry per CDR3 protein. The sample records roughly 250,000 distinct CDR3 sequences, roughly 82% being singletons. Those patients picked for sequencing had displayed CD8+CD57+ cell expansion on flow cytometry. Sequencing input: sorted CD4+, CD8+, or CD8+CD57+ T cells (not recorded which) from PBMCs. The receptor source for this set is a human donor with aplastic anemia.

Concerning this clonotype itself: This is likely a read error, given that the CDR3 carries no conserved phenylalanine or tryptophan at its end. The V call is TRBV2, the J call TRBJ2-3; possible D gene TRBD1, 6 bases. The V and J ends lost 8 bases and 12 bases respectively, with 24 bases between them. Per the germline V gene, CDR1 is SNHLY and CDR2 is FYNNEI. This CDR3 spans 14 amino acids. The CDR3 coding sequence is TGTGCCAGCCGGGTCAGGGGACGAGCCGTACGTCAGTATGTG. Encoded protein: CASRVRGRAVRQYV.

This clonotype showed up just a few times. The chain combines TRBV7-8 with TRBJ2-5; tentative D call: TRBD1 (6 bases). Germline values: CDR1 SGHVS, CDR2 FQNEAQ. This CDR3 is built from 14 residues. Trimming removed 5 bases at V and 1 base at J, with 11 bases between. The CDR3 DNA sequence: TGTGCCAGCAGCAGGGGGTGCGGCCAAGAGACCCAGTACTTC. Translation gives CASSRGCGQETQYF. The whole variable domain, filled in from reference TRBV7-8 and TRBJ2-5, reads GAGVSQSPRYKVAKRGQDVALRCDPISGHVSLFWYQQALGQGPEFLTYFQNEAQLDKSGLPSDRFFAERPEGSVSTLKIQRTQQEDSAVYLCASSRGCGQETQYFGPGTRLLVL.

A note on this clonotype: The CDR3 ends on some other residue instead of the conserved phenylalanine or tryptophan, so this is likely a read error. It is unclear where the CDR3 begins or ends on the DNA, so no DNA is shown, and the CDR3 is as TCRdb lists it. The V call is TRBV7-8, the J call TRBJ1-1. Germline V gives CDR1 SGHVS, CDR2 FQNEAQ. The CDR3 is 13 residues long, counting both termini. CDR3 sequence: CASSLAGGNDTQY.

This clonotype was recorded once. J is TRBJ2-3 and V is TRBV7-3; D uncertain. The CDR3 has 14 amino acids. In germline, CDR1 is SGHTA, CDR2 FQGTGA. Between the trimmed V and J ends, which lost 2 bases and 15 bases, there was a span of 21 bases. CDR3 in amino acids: CASSLARGGYYNYF. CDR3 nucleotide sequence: TGTGCCAGCAGCTTAGCGAGAGGTGGCTACTACAATTATTTT.